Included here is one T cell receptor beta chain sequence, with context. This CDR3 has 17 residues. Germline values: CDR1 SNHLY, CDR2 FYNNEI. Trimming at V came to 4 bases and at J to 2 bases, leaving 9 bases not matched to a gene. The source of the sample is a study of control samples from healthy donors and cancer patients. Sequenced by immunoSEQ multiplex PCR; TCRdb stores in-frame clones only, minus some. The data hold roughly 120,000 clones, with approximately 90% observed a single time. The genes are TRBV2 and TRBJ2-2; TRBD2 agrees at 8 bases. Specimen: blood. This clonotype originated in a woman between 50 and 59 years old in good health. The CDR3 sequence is CASSVVAGGLNTGELFF. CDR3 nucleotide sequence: TGTGCCAGCAGTGTAGTGGCGGGGGGCCTCAACACCGGGGAGCTGTTTTTT.